This T cell receptor beta chain was observed in a study of PD-1 blockade in classical Hodgkin lymphoma. Study at large: The patients were dosed with nivolumab 3 mg/kg, infused intravenously every 2 weeks. Study observations and caveats: Only CD4+ TCR diversity, not CD8+, had risen significantly by C4D1.

The CDR3 is made up of 19 amino acids. Germline V lookup: CDR1 MDHEN, CDR2 SYDVKM. V was pared by 2 bases and J by 1 base, with 14 bases of the junction left unmatched. Worth noting for this clone: The antigen remains unidentified.

Brentuximab vedotin exposure varied among the patients, all of whom had relapsed after autologous stem cell transplantation. The data were produced by immunoSEQ multiplex PCR, yet TCRdb's version contains in-frame clones alone and is incomplete. The profile shows 80,000 to 100,000 clones, roughly 92% of them singletons. The sample consisted of peripheral blood mononuclear cells (PBMCs), taken at baseline. The chain combines TRBV28 with TRBJ2-3; TRBD2 matches at 8 bases. The source is a human donor with classical Hodgkin lymphoma. CDR3 loop: CASSLARTSREGRTDTQYF. CDR3 nucleotides: TGTGCCAGCAGTTTAGCCCGCACTAGTCGGGAGGGCCGCACAGATACGCAGTATTTT. The entire variable domain, with the rest obtained from reference TRBV28 and TRBJ2-3, is as follows: DVKVTQSSRYLVKRTGEKVFLECVQDMDHENMFWYRQDPGLGLRLIYFSYDVKMKEKGDIPEGYSVSREKKERFSLILESASTNQTSMYLCASSLARTSREGRTDTQYFGPGTRLTVL.